Below, 27 T cell receptor beta chains from the same sample are listed, as sequenced in a study of PD-1 blockade in classical Hodgkin lymphoma. Clones were sequenced by immunoSEQ multiplex PCR, and TCRdb holds only the in-frame ones, with some missing. The data show tens of thousands of clones, around 82% seen once. Regarding time point: cycle 4 day 1 (C4D1), after about 6 weeks of nivolumab. Exposure to brentuximab vedotin varied, and each patient had relapsed following autologous stem cell transplantation. The material was peripheral blood mononuclear cells (PBMCs), obtained before the fourth cycle of nivolumab. The source is a human donor with classical Hodgkin lymphoma.

V and J are TRBV5-5 and TRBJ1-1; weak D call: TRBD1 (5 bases). CDR1 and CDR2 (germline): SGHKS, YYEKEE (reference sequence). V gave up 4 bases and J gave up 11 bases, with 24 bases separating them. CDR3 size: 15 residues. The CDR3 region has the DNA TGTGCCAGCAGCAAATCCGGGACGGAAACTTTTGGGGCTTTCTTT. It is translated as CASSKSGTETFGAFF. The full variable domain, rest sourced from reference TRBV5-5 and TRBJ1-1, is DAGVTQSPTHLIKTRGQQVTLRCSPISGHKSVSWYQQVLGQGPQFIFQYYEKEERGRGNFPDRFSARQFPNYSSELNVNALLLGDSALYLCASSKSGTETFGAFFGQGTRLTVV.

The rearrangement links TRBV30 to TRBJ2-2; D unresolved. Germline V gene lookup returns CDR1 GTSNPN and CDR2 SVGIG (reference sequence). The CDR3 extends over 13 amino acids. With 3 bases removed from V and 3 bases from J, the gap between germline ends came to 8 bases. The CDR3 loop is CAWRVYYTGELFF. CDR3 nucleotide sequence: TGTGCCTGGAGGGTCTACTACACCGGGGAGCTGTTTTTT.

The V and J genes are TRBV4-2 and TRBJ2-2; D gene unclear. Trimming left V 1 base short and J 1 base short, with 4 bases between. CDR1 is LGHNA, CDR2 YNFKEQ, per germline. The CDR3 loop spans 14 amino acids. DNA of the CDR3: TGTGCCAGCAGCCAAGCTGGGAACACCGGGGAGCTGTTTTTT. It yields the protein CASSQAGNTGELFF.

This rearrangement joins TRBV28 to TRBJ1-1; possibly TRBD1 for D (5 bases). Germline V gene sequence: CDR1 MDHEN, CDR2 SYDVKM. Trimming removed 8 bases from V and 3 bases from J, with 16 bases in between. The CDR3 sequence is 14 residues long. The DNA of the CDR3 is TGTGCCAGCTCCTACAGGAGCCCTTACACTGAAGCTTTCTTT. It encodes CASSYRSPYTEAFF.

V and J are TRBV19 and TRBJ1-1, with 8 nucleotides matching TRBD1. Germline lookup yields CDR1 LNHDA and CDR2 SQIVND (reference sequence). The junction had 1 base not matched to a gene; V was cut back by 4 bases and J by 0 bases. This CDR3 is built from 14 residues. CDR3 sequence (DNA): TGTGCCAGTAGTAAGGACAGGGTGAACACTGAAGCTTTCTTT. Its protein is CASSKDRVNTEAFF. Full variable domain (outside the CDR3, taken from reference TRBV19 and TRBJ1-1): DGGITQSPKYLFRKEGQNVTLSCEQNLNHDAMYWYRQDPGQGLRLIYYSQIVNDFQKGDIAEGYSVSREKKESFPLTVTSAQKNPTAFYLCASSKDRVNTEAFFGQGTRLTVV.

The chain recombines TRBV7-2 with TRBJ1-2; 9 nucleotides agree with TRBD1. CDR3 length: 15 residues. Germline loops: CDR1 SGHTA, CDR2 FQGNSA. The junction had 8 bases not matched to a gene; V was cut back by 6 bases and J by 3 bases. The CDR3 is CASSRRTGDHYGYTF. CDR3 DNA sequence: TGTGCCAGCAGTCGAAGGACAGGGGACCACTATGGCTACACCTTC.

CDR3 sequence: CASTHLDRVEKTQYF. For the CDR3, the DNA is TGTGCCAGCACCCACTTAGACAGGGTGGAAAAGACCCAGTACTTC. The J gene is TRBJ2-5, the V gene TRBV28; TRBD1 aligns across 7 bases. The germline CDR1 and CDR2 sequences are MDHEN and SYDVKM. After removal of 7 bases from V and 6 bases from J, the junction contained 14 bases not matched to a gene. This CDR3 is built from 15 residues. The whole variable domain, remainder taken from reference TRBV28 and TRBJ2-5, is DVKVTQSSRYLVKRTGEKVFLECVQDMDHENMFWYRQDPGLGLRLIYFSYDVKMKEKGDIPEGYSVSREKKERFSLILESASTNQTSMYLCASTHLDRVEKTQYFGPGTRLLVL.

This chain uses TRBV4-3 with TRBJ1-5; D is uncertain. The CDR3 sequence is 15 residues long. Trimming cost V 2 bases and J 1 base, with 9 bases left between them. The germline gives CDR1 LGHNA, CDR2 YSLEER. The CDR3 spells CASSQNEGSNQPQHF. The CDR3 nucleotides are TGCGCCAGCAGCCAAAACGAAGGGAGCAATCAGCCCCAGCATTTT.

The V and J genes are TRBV19 and TRBJ1-5, with 7 bases aligning to TRBD1. CDR3 length: 16 residues. CDR1 is LNHDA and CDR2 is SQIVND in the germline V gene (reference sequence). Losses at the gene ends were 3 bases for V and 0 bases for J; bases not matched to a gene: 5. DNA for the CDR3: TGTGCCAGTAGTATGCCCGACAGGGCTAGCAATCAGCCCCAGCATTTT. Encoded protein: CASSMPDRASNQPQHF.

This rearrangement joins TRBV28 to TRBJ1-5; unclear D gene. This CDR3 spans 14 amino acids. Per germline, CDR1 MDHEN and CDR2 SYDVKM. V shed 6 bases and J shed 0 bases, with 9 bases lying between them. As DNA, the CDR3 is TGTGCCAGCAGCTCAAGTTATAGCAATCAGCCCCAGCATTTT. This translates into CASSSSYSNQPQHF.

The V and J genes are TRBV30 and TRBJ1-3; 7 positions match TRBD1. V shed 0 bases and J 15 bases; nucleotides not matched to a gene: 11. The CDR3 covers 13 residues. Germline CDR1 GTSNPN, CDR2 SVGIG (reference sequence). CDR3 protein: CAWSVVPGGQRYF. CDR3 nucleotide sequence: TGTGCCTGGAGTGTCGTTCCTGGGGGACAGCGATATTTT.

This sequence joins TRBV25-1 and TRBJ2-1, with D tentatively TRBD1 (5 bases). The germline V gene has CDR1 MGHDK and CDR2 SYGVNS. The CDR3 totals 16 residues. Between the trimmed V and J ends, which lost 1 base and 5 bases, there was a span of 15 bases. CDR3 sequence (DNA): TGTGCCAGCAGTGAATGGGGTAGGAACAGGAACAATGAGCAGTTCTTC. It codes for CASSEWGRNRNNEQFF.

The gene calls are TRBV5-4 and TRBJ2-5; D not resolved. CDR1 and CDR2 (germline): SGHNT, YYREEE (reference sequence). CDR3 size: 14 residues. Trimming removed 0 bases from V and 0 bases from J, with 6 bases in between. The CDR3 coding sequence is TGTGCCAGCAGCTTGGACCCCGACCAAGAGACCCAGTACTTC. Translating gives CASSLDPDQETQYF.

A single count supports this clone. J is TRBJ1-1 and V is TRBV19; D is uncertain. Between the trimmed V and J ends, which lost 0 bases and 10 bases, there was a span of 12 bases. This CDR3 contains 13 residues. Germline assignment: CDR1 LNHDA and CDR2 SQIVND (reference sequence). For the CDR3, the DNA is TGTGCCAGTAGTATAGACCGAACCCAAGGAGCTTTCTTT. It is translated as CASSIDRTQGAFF.

J is TRBJ2-1 and V is TRBV7-9; 7 nucleotides align to TRBD1. The J segment lost 9 bases and the V segment lost 5 bases, leaving 13 bases of the junction unmatched. CDR3 length equals 15 residues. CDR1 and CDR2 from the germline V gene are SEHNR and FQNEAQ (reference sequence). The CDR3 coding sequence is TGTGCCAGCAGCCTCAGGACAGGTCAGGGTACTGAGCAGTTCTTC. Residues: CASSLRTGQGTEQFF.

To note about this clone: Distinct nucleotide sequences in the sample also encode this CDR3. The chain employs TRBV6-6 and TRBJ2-7; D not certain. The V gene lost 1 base and the J gene lost 4 bases, with 5 bases spanning the gap. Germline-derived CDR1 and CDR2 are MNHNY and SVGAGI (reference sequence). The CDR3 spans 12 residues. The chain's CDR3 is CASSYLRYEQYF. CDR3 nucleotide sequence: TGTGCCAGCAGTTACTTGAGGTACGAGCAGTACTTC.

This clone is labeled medium-sized. Other DNA sequences of this sample code for an identical CDR3. The chain links TRBV19 to TRBJ1-1; a possible D gene is TRBD1 (6 bases). CDR1 and CDR2 from the germline V gene are LNHDA and SQIVND (reference sequence). The CDR3 has 14 residues. Trimming removed 5 bases at V and 1 base at J, with 11 bases between. CDR3: CASSRGQKNTEAFF. The CDR3 coding sequence is TGTGCCAGTAGTCGAGGACAGAAGAACACTGAAGCTTTCTTT.

The rearrangement uses TRBV10-3 and TRBJ2-5; weak D call: TRBD1 (6 bases). The J call may be faulty, since TRBJ2-7 better matches the DNA end. The CDR3 loop spans 14 amino acids. The V gene's germline CDR1 is ENHRY and CDR2 SYGVKD. The CDR3 DNA reads as TGTGCCATCAGTGGGACAGCTTTTTCAGTCGAGCAGTACTTC. Its protein product is CAISGTAFSVEQYF.

J is TRBJ2-7 and V is TRBV23-1, with no clear D. Being an ORF, TRBV23-1 has a function that is uncertain. The CDR3 spans 15 residues. Trimming cost V 6 bases and J 0 bases, with 15 bases left between them. In nucleotides, the CDR3 is TGCGCCAGCAGCCGACCGGACCCAAACTCCTACGAGCAGTACTTC. It is translated as CASSRPDPNSYEQYF.

The chain combines TRBV9 with TRBJ1-4; 7 nucleotides match TRBD1. Germline trimming cut 4 bases from V and 8 bases from J; bases unmatched to any gene: 11. Germline CDR1 SGDLS, CDR2 YYNGEE. This CDR3 has 15 residues. The CDR3 is CASSPSQGGGEKLFF. The DNA of the CDR3 is TGTGCCAGCAGCCCTTCTCAGGGGGGAGGCGAAAAACTGTTTTTT.

V and J are TRBV10-1 and TRBJ2-7; a weak D match, TRBD2 (6 bases). The CDR3 has 14 amino acids. Trimming pared 5 bases from V and 5 bases from J, leaving 16 bases between. Germline loops: CDR1 WNHNN, CDR2 SYGVQD (reference sequence). Written as DNA, the CDR3 is TGCGCCAGCAGTCTGAGGAGGGAGTACCACGAGCAGTACTTC. It translates to CASSLRREYHEQYF.

The V and J genes are TRBV6-1 and TRBJ2-7; TRBD2 aligns across 7 bases. The CDR3 has 12 amino acids. Unmatched junction bases numbered 6, after V lost 7 bases and J lost 6 bases. Germline V gene lookup returns CDR1 MNHNS and CDR2 SASEGT. The CDR3 loop is CASTLSGVEQYV. In DNA, the CDR3 is TGTGCCAGCACTCTGAGCGGGGTCGAGCAGTACGTC.

J is TRBJ2-1 and V is TRBV9; D is tentatively TRBD1 or TRBD2 (5 bases each). The CDR3 has 14 residues. Germline lookup yields CDR1 SGDLS and CDR2 YYNGEE. Trimming stripped 0 bases from V and 6 bases from J, with 10 bases between. The CDR3 nucleotides read TGTGCCAGCAGCGTAGCCGGGGCCCCCAATGAGCAGTTCTTC. Protein: CASSVAGAPNEQFF. Combining the CDR3 with reference TRBV9 and TRBJ2-1 gives the whole variable domain DSGVTQTPKHLITATGQRVTLRCSPRSGDLSVYWYQQSLDQGLQFLIQYYNGEERAKGNILERFSAQQFPDLHSELNLSSLELGDSALYFCASSVAGAPNEQFFGPGTRLTVL.

This clone was detected once. This chain joins TRBV6-1 and TRBJ1-2; the D is unclear. With 4 bases removed from V and 8 bases from J, the gap between germline ends came to 14 bases. The CDR3 length is 13 residues. Germline values: CDR1 MNHNS, CDR2 SASEGT. CDR3 in DNA: TGTGCCAGCAGTGTTAATGGAGGAAAGGGCTACACCTTC. Its translation is CASSVNGGKGYTF.

This chain joins TRBV2 and TRBJ1-6; 7 bases align to TRBD1. CDR3 size: 17 residues. V shed 4 bases, J shed 5 bases, and the junction held 11 bases outside the gene matches. Germline V gene sequence: CDR1 SNHLY, CDR2 FYNNEI. The CDR3 sequence: CASSGLTGVNNNSPLHF. The CDR3 coding sequence is TGTGCCAGCAGTGGACTAACAGGGGTCAACAATAATTCACCCCTCCACTTT.

V usage is TRBV11-2 and J usage is TRBJ2-7; 8 bases align to TRBD2. The ends lost 1 base at V and 6 bases at J; junction bases unmatched: 5. Per germline, CDR1 SGHAT and CDR2 FQNNGV. This CDR3 spans 14 amino acids. The CDR3 spells CASSLGGRLSEQYF. CDR3 nucleotide sequence: TGTGCCAGCAGCTTAGGCGGGAGGCTCTCCGAGCAGTACTTC.

This clone is a singleton in its sample. The gene calls are TRBV9 and TRBJ1-5; possible D gene TRBD1, 5 bases. CDR1 and CDR2 from the germline V gene are SGDLS and YYNGEE. V gave up 0 bases and J gave up 1 base, with 11 bases separating them. The length of the CDR3 is 16 residues. The CDR3 DNA follows: TGTGCCAGCAGCGTAGTGGGGACTAGGAGCAATCAGCCCCAGCATTTT. It translates to CASSVVGTRSNQPQHF.